This T cell receptor beta chain was captured in a study of OX40 agonist ivuxolimab in advanced cancers. Clones were sequenced by immunoSEQ multiplex PCR, and TCRdb holds only the in-frame ones, with some missing. Among 50,000 to 65,000 clones listed, around 93% were seen once. This CDR3 region has 12 residues. CDR1 and CDR2 (germline): SGDLS, YYNGEE. V lost 3 bases to trimming and J lost 8 bases; unmatched junction nucleotides: 1. The TCR originated in an adult with an advanced solid tumor such as melanoma, head and neck, liver or kidney cancer. The sample here was CD4+ or CD8+ T cells sorted from blood, taken in a trial of the OX40 agonist ivuxolimab. The chain recombines TRBV9 with TRBJ1-1; 10 nucleotides line up with TRBD1. CDR3 coding DNA: TGTGCCAGCAGCGCGGGACAGGGGGAAGCTTTCTTT. This sequence encodes CASSAGQGEAFF.